What follows are 21 T cell receptor beta chains derived from one specimen sequenced in a study of molecular identifiers for immune sequencing clone quantification. Using its own MiXCR run on the PCR reads, TCRdb lists one record per CDR3 protein. The table includes nearly 20,000 distinct CDR3 sequences, roughly 22% detected once. Material: naive CD8+ T cells from blood, with Jurkat cell RNA spiked in. Subset noted: FACS-sorted CD8+CD4-CCR7+CD45RA+ naive T cells. Receptors originate from a human donor in good health. Some libraries in this study had Jurkat cell RNA spiked in.

This clonotype has a count of ten or more. This chain uses TRBV7-9 with TRBJ2-7; D not certain. CDR3 length: 14 amino acids. Trimming removed 5 bases at V and 4 bases at J, with 15 bases between. Germline assignment: CDR1 SEHNR and CDR2 FQNEAQ (reference sequence). CDR3: CASSQSRNNYEQYF. CDR3 sequence (DNA): TGTGCCAGCAGCCAAAGTAGGAATAATTACGAGCAGTACTTC.

The chain is built from TRBV27 and TRBJ2-7; 11 bases are shared with TRBD2. The CDR3 loop spans 16 amino acids. Germline lookup yields CDR1 MNHEY and CDR2 SMNVEV (reference sequence). V shed 1 base and J 6 bases; nucleotides not matched to a gene: 8. CDR3 loop: CASSLLSSGGPGEQYF. The DNA for the CDR3 is TGTGCCAGCAGTTTATTGTCTAGCGGGGGGCCCGGCGAGCAGTACTTC.

The gene calls are TRBV27 and TRBJ1-3; TRBD1 agrees at 7 bases. V dropped 3 bases and J dropped 0; count of bases not matched to a gene: 8. Germline CDR1 MNHEY, CDR2 SMNVEV (reference sequence). This CDR3 has 17 residues. This chain's CDR3 is CASSLDRPWLSGNTIYF. CDR3 nucleotides: TGTGCCAGCAGTTTGGACAGGCCATGGCTCTCTGGAAACACCATATATTTT.

This clonotype appeared many times. The rearrangement links TRBV29-1 to TRBJ1-4; no reliable D call. Germline CDR1 reads SQVTM; CDR2 reads ANQGSEA. Trimming stripped 4 bases from V and 5 bases from J, with 5 bases between. CDR3 length equals 11 residues. The CDR3 is CSVGVNEKLFF. As DNA, the CDR3 is TGCAGCGTTGGGGTGAATGAAAAACTGTTTTTT. The full variable domain, its missing parts supplied by reference TRBV29-1 and TRBJ1-4, is SAVISQKPSRDICQRGTSLTIQCQVDSQVTMMFWYRQQPGQSLTLIATANQGSEATYESGFVIDKFPISRPNLTFSTLTVSNMSPEDSSIYLCSVGVNEKLFFGSGTQLSVL.

Details on this clonotype: A much bigger clone sits one base away, suggesting this may be a read error. J is TRBJ2-3 and V is TRBV20-1, with a tentative D call TRBD2 (7 bases). The germline CDR1 and CDR2 sequences are DFQATT and SNEGSKA (reference sequence). V lost 5 bases, J lost 6 bases, and 18 bases lay in between. CDR3 length: 14 residues. CDR3 coding DNA: TGCAGTGCTGCGGGGGCGGGAGTACTCGATACGCAGTATTTT. This gives the protein CSAAGAGVLDTQYF.

This clonotype was recorded many times. The J gene is TRBJ1-1, the V gene TRBV6-5; no definite D call. This CDR3 has 13 amino acids. Germline V gives CDR1 MNHEY, CDR2 SVGAGI. V shed 2 bases and J shed 4 bases, with 8 bases lying between them. CDR3 nucleotide sequence: TGTGCCAGCAGTTACGGACGTGGCACTGAAGCTTTCTTT. Translating it yields CASSYGRGTEAFF.

There are many counts of this clonotype. The gene calls are TRBV20-1 and TRBJ2-7; 9 bases match TRBD2. After removal of 5 bases from V and 6 bases from J, the junction contained 8 bases not matched to a gene. This CDR3 spans 13 amino acids. Germline loops: CDR1 DFQATT, CDR2 SNEGSKA (reference sequence). The CDR3 DNA follows: TGCAGTGCTTCCGGGACTAGCTTGGCCGAGCAGTACTTC. Protein product: CSASGTSLAEQYF.

This clonotype is termed medium-sized (0.01 to 0.1%). This chain links TRBV7-9 with TRBJ2-1; D is perhaps TRBD2 (5 bases). This CDR3 has 15 amino acids. The germline V gene encodes CDR1 SEHNR and CDR2 FQNEAQ (reference sequence). The V end lost 5 bases, the J end lost 2 bases, and 13 bases lay between the germline ends. CDR3 protein: CASSPSPGPYNEQFF. The CDR3 coding sequence is TGTGCCAGCAGCCCTAGCCCAGGACCCTACAATGAGCAGTTCTTC.

This clonotype was counted ten times or more. The V and J genes are TRBV13 and TRBJ2-7; perhaps TRBD2 as D (5 bases). The V gene lost 1 base and the J gene lost 6 bases, with 10 bases spanning the gap. CDR3 length: 13 amino acids. Germline values: CDR1 PRHDT, CDR2 FYEKMQ (reference sequence). Here the CDR3 reads CASSLEGGGEQYF. Here the CDR3 DNA reads TGTGCCAGCAGCTTAGAAGGCGGAGGCGAGCAGTACTTC.

This clonotype was recorded at least ten times. The V and J genes are TRBV28 and TRBJ1-5, with 10 bases matching TRBD1. Germline-derived CDR1 and CDR2 are MDHEN and SYDVKM. CDR3 size: 17 residues. J lost 7 bases, V lost 4 bases, and 13 bases had no gene match. CDR3: CASSWVAGQGRSQPQHF. In DNA, the CDR3 is TGTGCCAGCAGTTGGGTTGCGGGACAGGGGAGAAGCCAGCCCCAGCATTTT.

In its sample, this clonotype was seen many times. The gene calls are TRBV6-2 or TRBV6-3 and TRBJ2-7; possibly TRBD2 for D (5 bases). Germline V gene lookup returns CDR1 MNHEY and CDR2 SVGEGT. The CDR3 is 14 residues long. V was pared by 0 bases and J by 7 bases, with 13 bases between. CDR3 in amino acids: CASSYSGNRGEQYF. The CDR3 coding sequence is TGTGCCAGCAGTTACTCAGGGAATCGGGGTGAGCAGTACTTC.

In its sample, this clonotype was seen many times. The chain combines TRBV11-1 with TRBJ2-1, with 10 bases fitting TRBD2. Germline V gene data show CDR1 as SGHAT and CDR2 as FQDESV (reference sequence). The CDR3 loop spans 17 amino acids. The V and J ends lost 1 base and 2 bases, in that order; junction bases with no gene match: 5. The CDR3 DNA follows: TGTGCCAGCAGCTTAGAGCCTAGCGGGGGTACCTACAATGAGCAGTTCTTC. Residues: CASSLEPSGGTYNEQFF.

By share of the sample, this clonotype is medium-sized. CDR3 loop: CASSLAPGSPLHF. DNA of the CDR3: TGTGCCAGCAGCTTGGCTCCGGGGTCACCCCTCCACTTT. This chain connects TRBV5-5 to TRBJ1-6; D remains ambiguous. V lost 0 bases to trimming and J lost 10 bases, with 8 bases between them. The CDR3 is made up of 13 amino acids. Germline assignment: CDR1 SGHKS and CDR2 YYEKEE (reference sequence). Combining the CDR3 with reference TRBV5-5 and TRBJ1-6 gives the whole variable domain DAGVTQSPTHLIKTRGQQVTLRCSPISGHKSVSWYQQVLGQGPQFIFQYYEKEERGRGNFPDRFSARQFPNYSSELNVNALLLGDSALYLCASSLAPGSPLHFGNGTRLTVT.

This clonotype was seen ten or more times. The gene calls are TRBV6-5 and TRBJ1-6, with 8 bases aligning to TRBD1. This CDR3 has 20 amino acids. In germline, CDR1 is MNHEY, CDR2 SVGAGI. Losses at the gene ends were 1 base for V and 2 bases for J; bases not matched to a gene: 13. The chain's CDR3 is CASSYYPPQGDLPYNSPLHF. The CDR3 DNA reads as TGTGCCAGCAGTTACTACCCCCCACAGGGGGACCTTCCCTATAATTCACCCCTCCACTTT.

This clonotype was counted many times. In DNA, the CDR3 is TGTGCCAGCAGCTCCCAGATTTACAATGAGCAGTTCTTC. It specifies CASSSQIYNEQFF. The J gene is TRBJ2-1, the V gene TRBV6-2 or TRBV6-3, with D unclear. In germline, CDR1 is MNHEY, CDR2 SVGEGT. Trimming removed 6 bases from V and 4 bases from J, with 10 bases in between. The CDR3 is 13 amino acids.

This clonotype came up many times. V is TRBV29-1 and J is TRBJ2-2, with unresolved D. Trimming took off 4 bases at V and 4 bases at J, with 7 bases between the two ends. Per germline, CDR1 SQVTM and CDR2 ANQGSEA. The CDR3 is 12 amino acids. DNA of the CDR3: TGCAGCGTTGTGGGTAGCACCGGGGAGCTGTTTTTT. Translation gives CSVVGSTGELFF.

The chain combines TRBV28 with TRBJ2-1, with D possibly matching TRBD1 (6 bases). Trimming shortened V by 6 bases and J by 8 bases, and 20 bases separated the two germline ends. Germline CDR1 MDHEN, CDR2 SYDVKM. The CDR3 is 15 residues long. DNA for the CDR3: TGTGCCAGCAGGACAGACAGGCACGTCATGCATGAGCAGTTCTTC. This codes for CASRTDRHVMHEQFF.

Worth noting for this clonotype: A much larger clone sits a single nucleotide away, making a read error possible. The chain couples TRBV7-8 to TRBJ2-5; TRBD1 matches at 7 bases. The CDR3 spans 13 residues. The trim removed 4 bases at V and 4 bases at J, leaving 3 bases unmatched. Per germline, CDR1 SGHVS and CDR2 FQNEAQ. CDR3 DNA: TGTGCCAGCAGCTGGGCAGGGGGAGAGACCCAGTACTTC. Its translation is CASSWAGGETQYF.

This clonotype was seen at least ten times. V is TRBV4-2 and J is TRBJ1-4; unclear D gene. This CDR3 spans 17 amino acids. Germline CDR1 and CDR2: LGHNA and YNFKEQ. V lost 1 base and J 3 bases, leaving 15 bases between the germline ends. For the CDR3, the DNA is TGTGCCAGCAGCCAAGTGGGAACGCACACCTCTAATGAAAAACTGTTTTTT. Protein sequence: CASSQVGTHTSNEKLFF.

The chain employs TRBV19 and TRBJ1-1, with no clear D. The V end lost 4 bases, the J end lost 1 base, and 13 bases lay between the germline ends. Germline CDR1 is LNHDA and CDR2 is SQIVND (reference sequence). The CDR3 totals 15 residues. CDR3 sequence: CASSTPFEGNTEAFF. CDR3 in DNA: TGTGCCAGTAGTACCCCCTTTGAGGGGAACACTGAAGCTTTCTTT.

In the case of this clonotype: A much larger clone lies one base from this, so it may be a read error. This chain joins TRBV29-1 and TRBJ2-5; 11 bases match TRBD2. V lost 7 bases and J lost 3; bases outside the gene matches: 25. The CDR3 is made up of 20 amino acids. The germline V gene has CDR1 SQVTM and CDR2 ANQGSEA. As DNA, the CDR3 is TGCAGCGCTGTACTGACATACAGACTAGCGGGAAACCTGTGTGAAGAGACCCAGTACTTC. Protein: CSAVLTYRLAGNLCEETQYF.